These 24 T cell receptor beta chains came from one sample sequenced in a study of cytomegalovirus exposure and HLA in healthy donors. The PCR contained 60 Vbeta and 13 Jbeta primers. The data were produced by immunoSEQ multiplex PCR, yet TCRdb's version contains in-frame clones alone and is incomplete. The profile shows 150,000 to 200,000 clones, 75% to 80% of them singletons. The specimen sequenced was PBMCs. Receptors were obtained from a woman aged 30 to 39 in good health and CMV-seropositive.

The J gene is TRBJ2-5, the V gene TRBV19; D is perhaps TRBD2 (6 bases). The J call is uncertain, as TRBJ2-7 better fits the DNA end. Germline V lookup: CDR1 LNHDA, CDR2 SQIVND (reference sequence). This CDR3 is built from 15 residues. The CDR3 DNA reads TGTGCCAGTAGTCCGGGGGTGCGGGGAAGCTACGAGCAGTACTTC. Residues: CASSPGVRGSYEQYF.

The CDR3: CASSLLAGGREQYF. DNA of the CDR3: TGTGCCAGCAGTTTGCTAGCGGGAGGGCGGGAGCAGTACTTC. The chain links TRBV6-5 to TRBJ2-7; TRBD2 agrees at 12 bases. V gave up 4 bases and J gave up 7 bases; unmatched junction bases: 5. Germline V CDR1 and CDR2: MNHEY, SVGAGI. The CDR3 is 14 residues long.

This chain links TRBV2 with TRBJ2-7, with D unresolved. The CDR3 extends over 13 amino acids. Per the germline V gene, CDR1 is SNHLY and CDR2 is FYNNEI. V was cut by 0 bases and J by 6 bases, with 9 bases left in between. As DNA, the CDR3 is TGTGCCAGCAGTGAAGCGCTAGTGGGCGAGCAGTACTTC. This sequence encodes CASSEALVGEQYF.

This clone was seen more than once but under ten times. This sequence joins TRBV2 and TRBJ1-2; 7 positions agree with TRBD1. There are 12 residues in the CDR3. Germline lookup yields CDR1 SNHLY and CDR2 FYNNEI. The junction had 5 bases not matched to a gene; V was cut back by 11 bases and J by 2 bases. The CDR3 sequence: CASSRGNYGYTF. The CDR3 DNA reads as TGTGCCTCAAGCAGGGGGAACTATGGCTACACCTTC.

This chain connects TRBV7-2 to TRBJ1-2; D possibly corresponds to TRBD1 (5 bases). Between the trimmed V and J ends, which lost 1 base and 8 bases, there was a span of 17 bases. Germline CDR1 and CDR2: SGHTA and FQGNSA. The CDR3 has 15 amino acids. The CDR3, as DNA: TGTGCCAGCAGCTTAGGGGGACTTCAAGGTTGGGGCTACACCTTC. It yields the protein CASSLGGLQGWGYTF.

The V and J genes are TRBV18 and TRBJ2-7; TRBD2 matches at 7 bases. This CDR3 is 17 amino acids long. Germline V gene sequence: CDR1 KGHSH, CDR2 LQKENI. Germline trimming cut 4 bases from V and 0 bases from J; bases unmatched to any gene: 12. The CDR3 DNA reads as TGTGCCAGCTCACTCAAGACGGGAGGCACCTCCTCCTACGAGCAGTACTTC. This sequence encodes CASSLKTGGTSSYEQYF.

This clone was seen only a few times. The chain carries TRBV7-9 and TRBJ2-7, with D tentatively TRBD1 (6 bases). The CDR3 sequence is 15 residues long. Germline lookup yields CDR1 SEHNR and CDR2 FQNEAQ (reference sequence). The V end was cut by 5 bases, the J end by 3 bases, with 17 bases between. This chain's CDR3 is CASSHGSGQNYEQYF. In DNA, the CDR3 is TGTGCCAGCAGCCACGGTAGTGGACAGAACTACGAGCAGTACTTC.

The chain links TRBV7-9 to TRBJ2-1; 7 positions match TRBD1. CDR1 and CDR2 (germline): SEHNR, FQNEAQ (reference sequence). Trimming cost V 8 bases and J 8 bases; bases outside gene matches: 6. The CDR3 is 12 amino acids. The CDR3 is CASSTGWDEQFF. The CDR3 coding sequence is TGTGCCAGCTCGACAGGGTGGGATGAGCAGTTCTTC.

This rearrangement joins TRBV5-1 to TRBJ2-7; D gene uncertain. V lost 0 bases to trimming and J lost 6 bases, with 7 bases between them. The CDR3 runs 12 residues. From germline, CDR1 is SGHRS and CDR2 YFSETQ. The CDR3 DNA sequence: TGCGCCAGCAGCTTGGCCTCGGGCGAGCAGTACTTC. Its protein is CASSLASGEQYF.

The V call is TRBV23-1, the J call TRBJ1-1; a possible D gene is TRBD1 (6 bases). TRBV23-1 is noted as an ORF with a role that remains uncertain. The CDR3 runs 14 residues. V lost 8 bases and J lost 11, with 24 bases in between. The chain's CDR3 is CASPIGGGRIGAFF. As DNA, the CDR3 is TGCGCCAGCCCAATAGGGGGGGGCAGGATAGGGGCTTTCTTT.

This chain uses TRBV5-1 with TRBJ2-2, with unresolved D. CDR3 size: 17 residues. Trimming pared 1 base from V and 8 bases from J, leaving 21 bases between. Germline V gene data show CDR1 as SGHRS and CDR2 as YFSETQ. The CDR3 spells CASSLRFVGSGYGELFF. The CDR3 DNA is TGCGCCAGCAGCTTGCGGTTTGTGGGCTCCGGTTATGGGGAGCTGTTTTTT. Combining the CDR3 with reference TRBV5-1 and TRBJ2-2 gives the whole variable domain KAGVTQTPRYLIKTRGQQVTLSCSPISGHRSVSWYQQTPGQGLQFLFEYFSETQRNKGNFPGRFSGRQFSNSRSEMNVSTLELGDSALYLCASSLRFVGSGYGELFFGEGSRLTVL.

The chain recombines TRBV11-2 with TRBJ1-1, with a possible D match to TRBD1 (6 bases). V lost 5 bases to trimming and J lost 6 bases, with 19 bases between them. Germline lookup yields CDR1 SGHAT and CDR2 FQNNGV. The CDR3 sequence is 15 residues long. For the CDR3, the DNA is TGTGCCAGCAGCCCGTATACAGGGTATGTGGCTGAAGCTTTCTTT. It codes for CASSPYTGYVAEAFF.

V and J are TRBV11-2 and TRBJ1-3, with D tentatively TRBD1 (6 bases). This CDR3 has 15 residues. Between the trimmed V and J ends, which lost 2 bases and 4 bases, there was a span of 12 bases. Germline CDR1 and CDR2: SGHAT and FQNNGV. For the CDR3, the DNA is TGTGCCAGCAGCTTAAGGGGGGGCACAGGAAACACCATATATTTT. Encoded protein: CASSLRGGTGNTIYF. The full variable domain, rest sourced from reference TRBV11-2 and TRBJ1-3, is EAGVAQSPRYKIIEKRQSVAFWCNPISGHATLYWYQQILGQGPKLLIQFQNNGVVDDSQLPKDRFSAERLKGVDSTLKIQPAKLEDSAVYLCASSLRGGTGNTIYFGEGSWLTVV.

The chain recombines TRBV5-8 with TRBJ2-7; no definite D call. V lost 3 bases and J 2 bases, leaving 6 bases between the germline ends. This CDR3 has 12 residues. Per germline, CDR1 SGHTS and CDR2 YDEGEE. The CDR3 protein is CASSSGAYEQYF. DNA for the CDR3: TGTGCCAGCAGCTCAGGCGCCTACGAGCAGTACTTC.

V and J are TRBV5-1 and TRBJ1-1, with 9 positions matching TRBD1. Germline-derived CDR1 and CDR2 are SGHRS and YFSETQ. Unmatched junction bases numbered 7, after V lost 0 bases and J lost 4 bases. The CDR3 consists of 16 residues. The CDR3 DNA reads TGCGCCAGCAGCTTGGTTACAGGGGGCGGGGGCACTGAAGCTTTCTTT. It specifies CASSLVTGGGGTEAFF.

The chain uses TRBV7-9 and TRBJ1-4, with no clear D. Germline values: CDR1 SEHNR, CDR2 FQNEAQ (reference sequence). Trimming took off 6 bases at V and 5 bases at J, with 10 bases between the two ends. There are 13 residues in the CDR3. The CDR3 sequence is CASRIRFNEKLFF. The CDR3 DNA follows: TGTGCCAGCAGAATCAGGTTCAATGAAAAACTGTTTTTT.

The rearrangement links TRBV15 to TRBJ2-5; 7 bases are shared with TRBD1. After removal of 8 bases from V and 0 bases from J, the junction contained 3 bases not matched to a gene. The CDR3 has 13 residues. CDR1 and CDR2 (germline): LNHNV, YYDKDF (reference sequence). CDR3 sequence reads: CATGDSNQETQYF. DNA of the CDR3: TGTGCCACCGGGGACAGCAACCAAGAGACCCAGTACTTC.

This clone has more than one count but fewer than ten. The chain carries TRBV12-2 and TRBJ1-5; the table's D call, TRBD1, was not checked against the DNA. TRBV12-2 is a known pseudogene. There are 19 residues in the CDR3. DNA of the CDR3: TGTGCAAGTCGCTCAATTCCGACAGGGTATAACTTTAGCAATCAGCCCCAGCATTTT. Amino acids: CASRSIPTGYNFSNQPQHF.

This clone was seen more than once but under ten times. The chain combines TRBV9 with TRBJ2-7, with TRBD2 as a possible D gene (6 bases). V was cut by 4 bases and J by 3 bases, with 20 bases left in between. Germline loops: CDR1 SGDLS, CDR2 YYNGEE. This CDR3 spans 16 amino acids. In nucleotides, the CDR3 is TGTGCCAGCAGCCCCGGGACGGGACTCATAGACTACGAGCAGTACTTC. It encodes CASSPGTGLIDYEQYF.

The V gene is TRBV19, the J gene TRBJ2-1; 8 bases match TRBD2. The CDR3 is 16 amino acids. Losses at the gene ends were 6 bases for V and 1 base for J; bases not matched to a gene: 8. Germline V lookup: CDR1 LNHDA, CDR2 SQIVND (reference sequence). This CDR3 reads CASSPTSGKSYNEQFF. In DNA form, the CDR3 reads TGTGCCAGTAGCCCAACTAGCGGCAAGTCCTACAATGAGCAGTTCTTC.

The chain uses TRBV19 and TRBJ2-7; tentatively, D is TRBD1 (6 bases). The V gene's germline CDR1 is LNHDA and CDR2 SQIVND (reference sequence). Trimming took off 0 bases at V and 2 bases at J, with 14 bases between the two ends. This CDR3 contains 16 residues. The CDR3 here is CASSIDLETGTYEQYF. CDR3 coding DNA: TGTGCCAGTAGTATAGATCTAGAGACAGGCACCTACGAGCAGTACTTC.

The V gene is TRBV27, the J gene TRBJ2-7, with TRBD2 as a possible D gene (6 bases). The V gene's germline CDR1 is MNHEY and CDR2 SMNVEV (reference sequence). The CDR3 has 16 amino acids. V was cut by 5 bases and J by 0 bases, with 17 bases left in between. Here the CDR3 reads CASSPRPSVISYEQYF. CDR3 DNA sequence: TGTGCCAGCAGTCCCAGACCTAGCGTGATCTCCTACGAGCAGTACTTC.

The chain uses TRBV2 and TRBJ2-7; 10 bases match TRBD1. The V gene end was trimmed by 6 bases and the J gene end by 5 bases; junction bases not matched to a gene: 10. The germline gives CDR1 SNHLY, CDR2 FYNNEI. The CDR3 has 15 amino acids. CDR3 nucleotide sequence: TGTGCCAGCAGGCGGACAGGGGGTAACCTAAACGAGCAGTACTTC. It yields the protein CASRRTGGNLNEQYF.

The chain employs TRBV7-9 and TRBJ2-2; D not resolved. Germline loops: CDR1 SEHNR, CDR2 FQNEAQ (reference sequence). Trimming shortened V by 3 bases and J by 0 bases, and 5 bases separated the two germline ends. The CDR3 length is 14 residues. CDR3 coding DNA: TGTGCCAGCAGCTTCGCAGCGAACACCGGGGAGCTGTTTTTT. Protein sequence: CASSFAANTGELFF.